The entry that follows covers one T cell receptor (beta chain) sequence. This record comes from a study of T cell clones after liver transplantation. The overall study: Liver transplant recipients had immunosuppression withdrawal attempted within 2 years. A pre-transplant mixed lymphocyte reaction with TCRbeta sequencing defined graft-donor-reactive clones followed in post-transplant blood.

The junction had 3 bases not matched to a gene; V was cut back by 2 bases and J by 2 bases. This CDR3 is 15 amino acids long. Germline CDR1 reads MGHRA; CDR2 reads YSYEKL. Profiled with immunoSEQ multiplex PCR; TCRdb holds only in-frame clones, not every one. The data show tens of thousands of clones, with 75% to 90% seen just once and roughly 2.8% held by the top ten. The sequence came from a human patient who received a liver transplant. The T cells may partly be graft donor cells. V and J are TRBV4-1 and TRBJ2-7; 10 bases fit TRBD2. The sample in question was CD4+ T cells from blood, obtained at the 22-month timepoint. The CDR3 region has the DNA TGCGCCAGCAGCCAACCCGGGACTAGCGCCTACGAGCAGTACTTC. This codes for CASSQPGTSAYEQYF.